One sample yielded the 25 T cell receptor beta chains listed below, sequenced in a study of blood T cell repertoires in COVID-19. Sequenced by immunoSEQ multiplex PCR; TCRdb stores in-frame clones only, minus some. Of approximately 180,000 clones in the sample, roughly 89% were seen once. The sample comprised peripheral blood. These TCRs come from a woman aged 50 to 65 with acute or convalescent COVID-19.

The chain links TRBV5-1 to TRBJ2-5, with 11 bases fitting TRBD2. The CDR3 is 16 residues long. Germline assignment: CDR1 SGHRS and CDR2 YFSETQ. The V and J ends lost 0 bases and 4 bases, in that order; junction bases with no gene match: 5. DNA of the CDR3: TGCGCCAGCAGCTTGGAGGTAGCGGGAGGGGGAGAGACCCAGTACTTC. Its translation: CASSLEVAGGGETQYF.

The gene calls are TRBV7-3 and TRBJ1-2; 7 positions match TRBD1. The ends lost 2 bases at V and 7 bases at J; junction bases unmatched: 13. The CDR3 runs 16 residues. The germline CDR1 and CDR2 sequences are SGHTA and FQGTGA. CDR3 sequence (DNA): TGTGCCAGCAGCTTAGGGCCTACTCCGGGACAGACTGGCTACACCTTC. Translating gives CASSLGPTPGQTGYTF.

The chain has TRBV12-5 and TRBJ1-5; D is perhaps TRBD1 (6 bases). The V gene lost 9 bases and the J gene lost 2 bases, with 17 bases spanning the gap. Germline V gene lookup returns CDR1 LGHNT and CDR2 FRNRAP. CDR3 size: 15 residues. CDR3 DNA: TGTGCTAGCGCAGAACAGGGAGGGGGCAATCAGCCCCAGCATTTT. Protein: CASAEQGGGNQPQHF.

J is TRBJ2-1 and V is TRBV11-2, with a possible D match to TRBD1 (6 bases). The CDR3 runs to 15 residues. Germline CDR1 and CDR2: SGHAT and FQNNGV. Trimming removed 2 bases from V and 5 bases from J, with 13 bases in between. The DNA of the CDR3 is TGTGCCAGCAGCTTAACAGGGTATGTCGACAATGAGCAGTTCTTC. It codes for CASSLTGYVDNEQFF.

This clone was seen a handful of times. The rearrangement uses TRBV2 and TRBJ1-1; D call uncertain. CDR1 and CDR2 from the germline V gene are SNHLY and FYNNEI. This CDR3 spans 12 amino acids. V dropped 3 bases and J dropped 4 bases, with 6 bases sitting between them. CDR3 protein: CASSDGSTEAFF. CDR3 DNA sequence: TGTGCCAGCAGTGACGGGAGCACTGAAGCTTTCTTT. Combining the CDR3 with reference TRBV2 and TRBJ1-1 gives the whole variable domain EPEVTQTPSHQVTQMGQEVILRCVPISNHLYFYWYRQILGQKVEFLVSFYNNEISEKSEIFDDQFSVERPDGSNFTLKIRSTKLEDSAMYFCASSDGSTEAFFGQGTRLTVV.

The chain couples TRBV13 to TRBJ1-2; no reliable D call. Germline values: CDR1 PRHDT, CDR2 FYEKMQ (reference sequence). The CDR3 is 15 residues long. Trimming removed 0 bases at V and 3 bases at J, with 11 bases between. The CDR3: CASSLGLRRDYGYTF. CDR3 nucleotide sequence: TGTGCCAGCAGCTTAGGCCTCCGGAGGGACTATGGCTACACCTTC.

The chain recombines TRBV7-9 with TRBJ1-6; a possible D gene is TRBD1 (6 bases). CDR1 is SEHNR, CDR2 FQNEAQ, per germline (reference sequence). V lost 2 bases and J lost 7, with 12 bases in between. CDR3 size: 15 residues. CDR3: CASSLSTGPNSPLHF. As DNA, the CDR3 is TGTGCCAGCAGCTTAAGTACAGGGCCAAATTCACCCCTCCACTTT. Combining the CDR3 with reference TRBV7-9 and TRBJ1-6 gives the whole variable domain DTGVSQNPRHKITKRGQNVTFRCDPISEHNRLYWYRQTLGQGPEFLTYFQNEAQLEKSRLLSDRFSAERPKGSFSTLEIQRTEQGDSAMYLCASSLSTGPNSPLHFGNGTRLTVT.

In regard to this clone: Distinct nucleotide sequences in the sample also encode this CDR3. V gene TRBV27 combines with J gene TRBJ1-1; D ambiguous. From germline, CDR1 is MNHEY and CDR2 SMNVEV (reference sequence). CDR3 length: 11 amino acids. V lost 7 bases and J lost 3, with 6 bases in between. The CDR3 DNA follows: TGTGCCAGCACAGGATACACTGAAGCTTTCTTT. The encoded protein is CASTGYTEAFF.

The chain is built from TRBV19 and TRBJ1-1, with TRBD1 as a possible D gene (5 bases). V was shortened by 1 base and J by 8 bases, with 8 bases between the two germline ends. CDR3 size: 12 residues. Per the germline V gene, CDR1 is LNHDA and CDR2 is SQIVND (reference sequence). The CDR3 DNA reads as TGTGCCAGTAGTATAGTTCAGGGAGAAGCTTTCTTT. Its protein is CASSIVQGEAFF. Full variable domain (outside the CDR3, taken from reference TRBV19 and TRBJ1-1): DGGITQSPKYLFRKEGQNVTLSCEQNLNHDAMYWYRQDPGQGLRLIYYSQIVNDFQKGDIAEGYSVSREKKESFPLTVTSAQKNPTAFYLCASSIVQGEAFFGQGTRLTVV.

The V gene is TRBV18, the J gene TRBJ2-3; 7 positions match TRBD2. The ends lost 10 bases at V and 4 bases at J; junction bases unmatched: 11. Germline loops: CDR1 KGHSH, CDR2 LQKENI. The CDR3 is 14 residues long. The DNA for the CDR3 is TGTGCCACCAGACCTAGCGGTAGCGCAGATACGCAGTATTTT. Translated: CATRPSGSADTQYF. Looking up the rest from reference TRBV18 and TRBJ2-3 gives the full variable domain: NAGVMQNPRHLVRRRGQEARLRCSPMKGHSHVYWYRQLPEEGLKFMVYLQKENIIDESGMPKERFSAEFPKEGPSILRIQQVVRGDSAAYFCATRPSGSADTQYFGPGTRLTVL.

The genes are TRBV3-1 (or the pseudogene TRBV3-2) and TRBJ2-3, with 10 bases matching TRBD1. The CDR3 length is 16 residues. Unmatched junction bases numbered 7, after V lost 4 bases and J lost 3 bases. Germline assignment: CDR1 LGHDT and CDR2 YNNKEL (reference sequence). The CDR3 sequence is CASSPRTGGWTDTQYF. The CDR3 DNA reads TGTGCCAGCAGCCCCCGGACAGGGGGTTGGACAGATACGCAGTATTTT.

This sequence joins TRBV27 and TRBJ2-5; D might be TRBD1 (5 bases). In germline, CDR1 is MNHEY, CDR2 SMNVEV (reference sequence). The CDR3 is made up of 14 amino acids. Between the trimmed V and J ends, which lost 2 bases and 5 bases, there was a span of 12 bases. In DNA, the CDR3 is TGTGCCAGCAGTTTAGTAGGGGCCTGGGAGACCCAGTACTTC. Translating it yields CASSLVGAWETQYF.

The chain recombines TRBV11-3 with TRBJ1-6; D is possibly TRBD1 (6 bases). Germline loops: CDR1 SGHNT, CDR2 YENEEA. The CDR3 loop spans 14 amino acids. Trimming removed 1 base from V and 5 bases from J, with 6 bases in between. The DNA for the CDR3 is TGTGCCAGCAGCTTAGGGACAGATAATTCACCCCTCCACTTT. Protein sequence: CASSLGTDNSPLHF.

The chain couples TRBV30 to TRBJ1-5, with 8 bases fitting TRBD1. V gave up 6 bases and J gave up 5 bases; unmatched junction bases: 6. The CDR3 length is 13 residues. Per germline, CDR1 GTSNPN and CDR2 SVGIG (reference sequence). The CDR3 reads CACQLTGDQPQHF. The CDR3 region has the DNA TGTGCCTGCCAATTGACAGGGGATCAGCCCCAGCATTTT.

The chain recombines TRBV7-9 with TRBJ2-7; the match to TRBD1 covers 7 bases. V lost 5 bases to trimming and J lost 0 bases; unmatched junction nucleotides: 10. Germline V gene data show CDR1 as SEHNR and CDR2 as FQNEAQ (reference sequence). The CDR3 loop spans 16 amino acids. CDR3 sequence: CASSPPGQSSSYEQYF. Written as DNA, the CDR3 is TGTGCCAGCAGCCCCCCGGGACAGAGTAGCTCCTACGAGCAGTACTTC.

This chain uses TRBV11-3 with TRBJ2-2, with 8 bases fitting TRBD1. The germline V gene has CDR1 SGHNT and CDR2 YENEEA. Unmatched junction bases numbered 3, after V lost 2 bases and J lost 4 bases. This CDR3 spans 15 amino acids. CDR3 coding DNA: TGTGCCAGCAGCTTAAGGCAGGGGGCCACCGGGGAGCTGTTTTTT. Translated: CASSLRQGATGELFF.

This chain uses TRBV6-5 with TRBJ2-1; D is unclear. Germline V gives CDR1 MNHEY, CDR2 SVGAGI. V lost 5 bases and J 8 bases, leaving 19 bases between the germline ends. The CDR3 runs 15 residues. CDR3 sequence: CASSTLLLGVHEQFF. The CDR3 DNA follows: TGTGCCAGCAGTACTTTATTGCTTGGAGTTCATGAGCAGTTCTTC.

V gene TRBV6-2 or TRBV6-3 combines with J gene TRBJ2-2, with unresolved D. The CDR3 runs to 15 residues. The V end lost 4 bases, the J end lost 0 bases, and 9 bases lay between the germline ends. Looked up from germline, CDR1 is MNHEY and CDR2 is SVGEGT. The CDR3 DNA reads TGTGCCAGCAGTTCCTACAGACCGAACACCGGGGAGCTGTTTTTT. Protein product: CASSSYRPNTGELFF.

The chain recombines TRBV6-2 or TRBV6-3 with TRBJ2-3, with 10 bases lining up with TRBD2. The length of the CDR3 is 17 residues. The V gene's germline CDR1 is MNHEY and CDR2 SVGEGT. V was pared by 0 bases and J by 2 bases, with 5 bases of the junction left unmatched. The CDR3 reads CASSYSSGGAFTDTQYF. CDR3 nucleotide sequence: TGTGCCAGCAGTTACTCGAGCGGGGGGGCATTCACAGATACGCAGTATTTT.

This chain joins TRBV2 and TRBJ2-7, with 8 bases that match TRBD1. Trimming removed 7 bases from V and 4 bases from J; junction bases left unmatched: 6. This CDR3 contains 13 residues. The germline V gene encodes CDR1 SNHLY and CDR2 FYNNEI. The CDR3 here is CASIEDRAYEQYF. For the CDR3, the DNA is TGTGCCAGCATCGAGGACAGGGCTTACGAGCAGTACTTC.

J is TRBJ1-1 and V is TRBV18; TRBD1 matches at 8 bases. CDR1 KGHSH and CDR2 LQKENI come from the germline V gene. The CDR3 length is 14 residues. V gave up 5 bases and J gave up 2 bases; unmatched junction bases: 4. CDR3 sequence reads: CASSFGQGNTEAFF. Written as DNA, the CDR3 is TGTGCCAGCTCATTTGGACAGGGTAACACTGAAGCTTTCTTT.

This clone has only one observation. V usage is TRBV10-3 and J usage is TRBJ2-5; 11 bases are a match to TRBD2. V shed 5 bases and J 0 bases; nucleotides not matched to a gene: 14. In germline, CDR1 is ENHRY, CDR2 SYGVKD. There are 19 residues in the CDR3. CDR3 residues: CAISHSQTGTSGYQETQYF. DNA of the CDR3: TGTGCCATCAGTCACTCACAAACTGGGACTAGCGGATACCAAGAGACCCAGTACTTC.

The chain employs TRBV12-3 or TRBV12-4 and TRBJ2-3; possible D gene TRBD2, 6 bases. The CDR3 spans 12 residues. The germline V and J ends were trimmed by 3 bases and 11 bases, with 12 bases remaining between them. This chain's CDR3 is CASSLEGLGQYF. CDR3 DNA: TGTGCCAGCAGTTTGGAGGGTCTGGGGCAGTATTTT.

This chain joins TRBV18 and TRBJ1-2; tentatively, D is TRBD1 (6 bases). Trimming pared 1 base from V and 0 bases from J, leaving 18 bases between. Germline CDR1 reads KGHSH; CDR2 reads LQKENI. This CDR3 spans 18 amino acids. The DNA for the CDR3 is TGTGCCAGCTCACCACAAAGGACAGCTCAAGGGCCTAACTATGGCTACACCTTC. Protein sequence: CASSPQRTAQGPNYGYTF.

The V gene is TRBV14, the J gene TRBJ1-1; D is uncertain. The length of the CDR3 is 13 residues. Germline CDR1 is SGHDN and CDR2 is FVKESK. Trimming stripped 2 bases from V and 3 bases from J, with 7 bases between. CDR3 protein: CASSQHGDTEAFF. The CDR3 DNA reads TGTGCCAGCAGCCAACACGGGGACACTGAAGCTTTCTTT. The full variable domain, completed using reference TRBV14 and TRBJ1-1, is EAGVTQFPSHSVIEKGQTVTLRCDPISGHDNLYWYRRVMGKEIKFLLHFVKESKQDESGMPNNRFLAERTGGTYSTLKVQPAELEDSGVYFCASSQHGDTEAFFGQGTRLTVV.